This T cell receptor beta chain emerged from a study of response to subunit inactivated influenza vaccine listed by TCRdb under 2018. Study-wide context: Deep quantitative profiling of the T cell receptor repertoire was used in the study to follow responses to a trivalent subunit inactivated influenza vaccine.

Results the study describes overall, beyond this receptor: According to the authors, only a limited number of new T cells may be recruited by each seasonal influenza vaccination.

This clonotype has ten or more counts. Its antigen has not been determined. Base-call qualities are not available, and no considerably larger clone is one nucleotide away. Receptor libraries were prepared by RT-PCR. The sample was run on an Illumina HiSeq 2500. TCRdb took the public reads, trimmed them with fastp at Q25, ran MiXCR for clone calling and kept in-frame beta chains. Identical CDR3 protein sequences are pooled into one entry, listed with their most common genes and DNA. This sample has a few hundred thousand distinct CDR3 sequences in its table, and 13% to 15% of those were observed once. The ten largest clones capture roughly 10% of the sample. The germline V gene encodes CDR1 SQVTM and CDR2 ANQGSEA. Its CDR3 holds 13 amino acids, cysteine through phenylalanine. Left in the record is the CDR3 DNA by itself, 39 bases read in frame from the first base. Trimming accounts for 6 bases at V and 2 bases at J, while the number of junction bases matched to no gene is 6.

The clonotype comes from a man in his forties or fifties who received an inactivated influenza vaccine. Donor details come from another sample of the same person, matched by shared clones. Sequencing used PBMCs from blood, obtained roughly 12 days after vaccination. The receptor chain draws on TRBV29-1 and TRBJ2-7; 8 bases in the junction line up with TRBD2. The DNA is TGCAGCGTCCTTACTAGCGGACCCTACGAGCAGTACTTC. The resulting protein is CSVLTSGPYEQYF.